This T cell receptor (beta chain) was obtained from a study of blood T cells in healthy people across ages. General study results and limits: Without sorted subsets, naive and antigen-experienced compartments could not be conclusively compared.

Drawn from each donor were ten milliliters of peripheral blood. Samples each yielded at least 5 micrograms of total RNA. A second PCR, run for roughly 6 to 11 cycles, used a sample-barcoded 5' primer plus a J-beta primer mix. Any given sample supplied a minimum of 2.5 million CDR3-containing paired-end reads. TCRdb itself ran the 5' RACE reads through MiXCR, one entry per CDR3 protein. The sample has 1.5 million to 2 million distinct CDR3 sequences, approximately 28% seen once; the top ten hold 7.7%. This clonotype was detected many times. Its antigen is unknown. This CDR3 comprises 15 residues. Trimming stripped 3 bases from V and 0 bases from J, with 12 bases between. Germline CDR1 SGHTA, CDR2 FQGNSA.

This clonotype was obtained from a woman aged 25 to 45 in good health. Sequences were obtained from blood. The chain is built from TRBV7-2 and TRBJ2-7; possibly TRBD2 for D (5 bases). The CDR3 here is CASSFAGTSSYEQYF. The CDR3 DNA is TGTGCCAGCAGCTTTGCGGGTACCAGCTCCTACGAGCAGTACTTC.